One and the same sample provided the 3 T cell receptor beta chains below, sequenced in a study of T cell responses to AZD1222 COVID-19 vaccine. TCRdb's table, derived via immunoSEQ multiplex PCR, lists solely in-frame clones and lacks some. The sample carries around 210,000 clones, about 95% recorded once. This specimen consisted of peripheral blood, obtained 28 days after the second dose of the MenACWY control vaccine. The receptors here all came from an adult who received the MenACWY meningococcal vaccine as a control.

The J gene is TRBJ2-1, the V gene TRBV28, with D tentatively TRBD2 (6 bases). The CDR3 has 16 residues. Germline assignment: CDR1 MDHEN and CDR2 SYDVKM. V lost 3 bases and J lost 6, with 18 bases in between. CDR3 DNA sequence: TGTGCCAGCAGTTTTCGGGCGGGGCGGGCAGGCAATGAGCAGTTCTTC. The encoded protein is CASSFRAGRAGNEQFF. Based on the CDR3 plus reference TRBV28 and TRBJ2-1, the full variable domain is DVKVTQSSRYLVKRTGEKVFLECVQDMDHENMFWYRQDPGLGLRLIYFSYDVKMKEKGDIPEGYSVSREKKERFSLILESASTNQTSMYLCASSFRAGRAGNEQFFGPGTRLTVL.

CDR3 bases: TGTGCCAGCAGCCGACCGACTAGCGGGAGGAAGTTGTACAATGAGCAGTTCTTC. It is translated as CASSRPTSGRKLYNEQFF. V and J are TRBV7-9 and TRBJ2-1; 13 positions match TRBD2. Germline lookup yields CDR1 SEHNR and CDR2 FQNEAQ (reference sequence). The V segment lost 5 bases and the J segment 4 bases; nucleotides outside the gene matches: 11. The CDR3 is 18 residues long.

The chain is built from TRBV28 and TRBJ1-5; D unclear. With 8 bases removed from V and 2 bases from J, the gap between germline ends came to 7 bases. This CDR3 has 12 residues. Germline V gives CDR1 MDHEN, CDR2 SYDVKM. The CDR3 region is CASQVGNQPQHF. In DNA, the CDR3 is TGTGCCAGCCAGGTGGGCAATCAGCCCCAGCATTTT.